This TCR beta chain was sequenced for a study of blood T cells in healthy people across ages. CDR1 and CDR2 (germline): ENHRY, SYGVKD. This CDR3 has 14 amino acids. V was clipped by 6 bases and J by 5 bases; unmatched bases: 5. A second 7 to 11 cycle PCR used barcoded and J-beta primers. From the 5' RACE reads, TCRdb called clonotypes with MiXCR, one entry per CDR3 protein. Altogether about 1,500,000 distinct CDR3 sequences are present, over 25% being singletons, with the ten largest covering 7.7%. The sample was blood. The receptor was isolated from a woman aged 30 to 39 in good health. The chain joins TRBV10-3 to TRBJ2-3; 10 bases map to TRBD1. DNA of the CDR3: TGTGCCATCAGGGACGGGACAGGGGAAGATACGCAGTATTTT. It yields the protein CAIRDGTGEDTQYF.